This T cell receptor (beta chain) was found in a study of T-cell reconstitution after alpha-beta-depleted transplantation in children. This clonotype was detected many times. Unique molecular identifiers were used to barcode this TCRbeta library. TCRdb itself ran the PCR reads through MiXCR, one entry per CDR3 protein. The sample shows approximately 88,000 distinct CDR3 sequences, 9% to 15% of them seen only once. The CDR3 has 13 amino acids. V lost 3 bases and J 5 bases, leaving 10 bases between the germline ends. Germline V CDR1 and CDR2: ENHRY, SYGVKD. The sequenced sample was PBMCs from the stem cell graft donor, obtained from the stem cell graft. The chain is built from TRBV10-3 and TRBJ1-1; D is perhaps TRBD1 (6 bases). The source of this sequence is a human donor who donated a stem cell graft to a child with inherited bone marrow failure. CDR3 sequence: CAISEGGTTEAFF. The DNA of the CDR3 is TGTGCCATCAGTGAAGGGGGAACGACTGAAGCTTTCTTT.